This paragraph covers one TCR beta chain sequence. Repertoires were generated with immunoSEQ multiplex PCR, while TCRdb's copy carries only in-frame clones and drops some. Of 270,000 or so clones listed, roughly 89% were seen once; the top ten hold roughly 10%. There are 15 residues in the CDR3. Per germline, CDR1 MNHNY and CDR2 SVGAGI (reference sequence). Trimming took off 2 bases at V and 4 bases at J, with 11 bases between the two ends. This sample was taken from a study of blood T cell repertoires in COVID-19. Study details: Specimens from acute and convalescent COVID-19 originated in the United States, Italy and Spain. Sources were T cells, B-cell-depleted T cells, or PBMCs; the material itself was cDNA or gDNA.

Seattle cases were enrolled at active infection and followed longitudinally. Material: peripheral blood. The chain recombines TRBV6-6 with TRBJ2-2; D is unclear. The sequence was collected from a woman in her twenties or thirties with COVID-19, enrolled during active disease. The CDR3 reads CASSYGQRSTGELFF. DNA for the CDR3: TGTGCCAGCAGTTACGGCCAGAGGAGCACCGGGGAGCTGTTTTTT.